The 16 T cell receptor beta chains in this list originate from one sample, sequenced in a study of technical replicates of blood from a handful of donors. Generated by immunoSEQ multiplex PCR, the TCRdb table keeps only in-frame clones and is missing some. The sample has under 85,000 clones; about nine tenths are singletons. Sequencing input: T cells isolated from PBMCs. The receptors here all came from a human donor in good health.

The chain has TRBV5-1 and TRBJ2-7; a weak D match, TRBD2 (5 bases). CDR3 length: 12 residues. Trimming removed 6 bases from V and 3 bases from J, with 10 bases in between. Germline CDR1 SGHRS, CDR2 YFSETQ. CDR3 protein: CASNGESYEQYF. CDR3 DNA: TGCGCCAGCAACGGGGAGAGCTACGAGCAGTACTTC.

The chain combines TRBV11-3 with TRBJ2-4; 7 bases line up with TRBD1. J lost 6 bases, V lost 8 bases, and 19 bases had no gene match. The CDR3 runs 17 residues. Germline lookup yields CDR1 SGHNT and CDR2 YENEEA. The CDR3 DNA reads as TGTGCCAGCGAACCAACGGACAGGAATACCGTCTTAAACATTCAGTACTTC. It codes for CASEPTDRNTVLNIQYF.

V gene TRBV5-4 combines with J gene TRBJ1-2; 11 bases agree with TRBD1. Trimming took 0 bases from V and 4 from J; bases not matched to a gene: 5. The germline gives CDR1 SGHNT, CDR2 YYREEE (reference sequence). The CDR3 is made up of 16 amino acids. Written as DNA, the CDR3 is TGTGCCAGCAGCTTGGCTGGACAGGGGGCAGGCTATGGCTACACCTTC. As protein: CASSLAGQGAGYGYTF.

This clone showed up just once. This rearrangement joins TRBV7-8 to TRBJ2-7, with TRBD2 matching 7 bases. Germline CDR1 reads SGHVS; CDR2 reads FQNEAQ. The CDR3 is made up of 17 amino acids. With V trimmed by 2 bases and J by 4 bases, 14 bases remained unmatched. CDR3 protein: CASSLRPRTSQGYEQYF. The CDR3 nucleotides are TGTGCCAGCAGCTTAAGGCCGAGGACTAGTCAGGGTTACGAGCAGTACTTC.

The rearrangement joins TRBV29-1 to TRBJ2-1, with 8 bases aligning to TRBD1. This CDR3 has 13 residues. Looked up from germline, CDR1 is SQVTM and CDR2 is ANQGSEA. J gave up 7 bases and V 5 bases, and 7 bases lay outside the gene matches. In nucleotides, the CDR3 is TGCAGCGTTCCCAGGACAGGGAGGAATGAGCAGTTCTTC. Translated, it gives CSVPRTGRNEQFF.

The chain has TRBV10-3 and TRBJ2-7; 13 nucleotides line up with TRBD2. The CDR3 extends over 15 amino acids. Germline V gene lookup returns CDR1 ENHRY and CDR2 SYGVKD. Trimming removed 6 bases from V and 2 bases from J; junction bases left unmatched: 4. CDR3 bases: TGTGCCATCAGGCCAGGGACTAGCGGGACCTACGAGCAGTACTTC. It is translated as CAIRPGTSGTYEQYF.

The chain combines TRBV11-2 with TRBJ2-1; a possible D gene is TRBD2 (5 bases). The CDR3 has 12 residues. CDR1 and CDR2 from the germline V gene are SGHAT and FQNNGV. V was clipped by 6 bases and J by 6 bases, with 9 bases between them. CDR3 sequence reads: CASRHAGNEQFF. CDR3 bases: TGTGCCAGCAGACATGCGGGCAATGAGCAGTTCTTC.

The rearrangement uses TRBV29-1 and TRBJ2-1, with 9 bases fitting TRBD2. CDR1 is SQVTM, CDR2 ANQGSEA, per germline. V shed 6 bases and J 8 bases; nucleotides not matched to a gene: 11. The CDR3 consists of 14 residues. This CDR3 is CSVQPGTSSHEQFF. DNA of the CDR3: TGCAGCGTACAGCCCGGGACTAGCTCTCATGAGCAGTTCTTC.

The chain links TRBV19 to TRBJ2-2; 8 nucleotides match TRBD2. V lost 2 bases, J lost 4 bases, and 6 bases stayed unmatched. Germline V gene data show CDR1 as LNHDA and CDR2 as SQIVND (reference sequence). This CDR3 has 16 residues. In DNA form, the CDR3 reads TGTGCCAGTAGTATAAGAAGGCTAGCGGGCACCGGGGAGCTGTTTTTT. Its translation: CASSIRRLAGTGELFF.

This chain links TRBV7-8 with TRBJ1-2; D is uncertain. In germline, CDR1 is SGHVS, CDR2 FQNEAQ. V lost 5 bases and J lost 1, with 17 bases in between. The CDR3 spans 16 residues. The CDR3 DNA sequence: TGTGCCAGCAGCGTAACCCTACCCTTAGATAACTATGGCTACACCTTC. Its translation: CASSVTLPLDNYGYTF.

This clone appeared a single time. V gene TRBV2 combines with J gene TRBJ1-1, with D perhaps matching TRBD1 (5 bases). Germline CDR1 and CDR2: SNHLY and FYNNEI. The germline V and J ends were trimmed by 6 bases and 5 bases, with 19 bases remaining between them. The CDR3 contains 15 residues. CDR3 sequence reads: CASRKDGGVWTEAFF. Written as DNA, the CDR3 is TGTGCCAGCAGGAAAGACGGGGGTGTATGGACTGAAGCTTTCTTT. The full variable domain, with the rest looked up from reference TRBV2 and TRBJ1-1, is EPEVTQTPSHQVTQMGQEVILRCVPISNHLYFYWYRQILGQKVEFLVSFYNNEISEKSEIFDDQFSVERPDGSNFTLKIRSTKLEDSAMYFCASRKDGGVWTEAFFGQGTRLTVV.

The CDR3 loop is CASSLKRTVSSYNEQFF. Here the CDR3 DNA reads TGTGCCAGCAGCTTAAAACGGACAGTGAGCTCCTACAATGAGCAGTTCTTC. This chain links TRBV11-2 with TRBJ2-1, with a possible D match to TRBD1 (6 bases). The CDR3 loop spans 17 amino acids. Trimming removed 2 bases at V and 0 bases at J, with 14 bases between. Germline V gives CDR1 SGHAT, CDR2 FQNNGV.

The chain recombines TRBV4-1 with TRBJ2-2; 7 positions agree with TRBD1. From germline, CDR1 is MGHRA and CDR2 YSYEKL. The trim removed 7 bases at V and 6 bases at J, leaving 14 bases unmatched. CDR3 length equals 16 residues. Here the CDR3 DNA reads TGCGCCAGCAAGTTAGCCGTTGGGACAGAGGCCGGGGAGCTGTTTTTT. This codes for CASKLAVGTEAGELFF.

This chain joins TRBV18 and TRBJ2-3; 8 bases align to TRBD2. With V trimmed by 3 bases and J by 2 bases, 1 base remained unmatched. The germline CDR1 and CDR2 sequences are KGHSH and LQKENI. The CDR3 is made up of 14 amino acids. The chain's CDR3 is CASSPSGNTDTQYF. The CDR3 DNA follows: TGTGCCAGCTCACCTAGCGGGAACACAGATACGCAGTATTTT.

The chain employs TRBV5-1 and TRBJ2-7, with TRBD2 matching over 7 bases. Germline assignment: CDR1 SGHRS and CDR2 YFSETQ. With V trimmed by 0 bases and J by 4 bases, 4 bases remained unmatched. There are 14 residues in the CDR3. The CDR3 DNA reads TGCGCCAGCAGCTTGGAAGGAGCGGGATACGAGCAGTACTTC. It codes for CASSLEGAGYEQYF.

This clone was observed a few times. The chain links TRBV9 to TRBJ2-2; 11 nucleotides agree with TRBD2. The CDR3 contains 18 residues. The V gene end was trimmed by 5 bases and the J gene end by 3 bases; junction bases not matched to a gene: 12. Germline-derived CDR1 and CDR2 are SGDLS and YYNGEE. This CDR3 reads CASSGSSGRKGDTGELFF. The DNA of the CDR3 is TGTGCCAGCAGTGGATCTAGCGGGAGGAAGGGAGACACCGGGGAGCTGTTTTTT.